The clone carrying this T cell receptor (beta chain) was found a few times. Its antigen remains unknown. TCRdb analysed the reads with MiXCR anew, one entry per CDR3 protein. The sample has 680,000 or so distinct CDR3 sequences, around 35% seen once. Germline loops: CDR1 DFQATT, CDR2 SNEGSKA (reference sequence). The CDR3 is 12 residues long. The V and J ends lost 5 bases and 7 bases, in that order; junction bases with no gene match: 1. The entry originates in a study of T cell repertoires in cytomegalovirus infection. Whole-study findings and limits: Within the response measured ex vivo, HLA-C-restricted CMV-specific TCR beta clonotypes were dominant.

The chain has TRBV20-1 and TRBJ1-6; 8 nucleotides agree with TRBD1. The sequence was obtained from a human donor in good health (CMV status not recorded). Some clones in this sample may be carry-over from other donors' samples. Material: cultured PBMCs, obtained from culture after CMV antigen stimulation. CDR3 nucleotide sequence: TGCAGTGCTTGGACAGGGAATTCACCCCTCCACTTT. Amino acids: CSAWTGNSPLHF.